What follows are 6 T cell receptor beta chains derived from one specimen sequenced in a study of blood T cells in healthy people across ages. Then a second PCR, running roughly 7 to 11 cycles, was carried out with a sample-barcoded 5' primer and a J-beta primer mix. TCRdb re-analysed the 5' RACE reads in MiXCR, keeping a single row per CDR3 protein. The sample yields about 1.8 million distinct CDR3 sequences, roughly 49% seen once. The specimen was blood. These receptors originate from a woman between 40 and 50 years old in good health.

The rearrangement joins TRBV10-3 to TRBJ2-1, with 8 bases fitting TRBD2. Germline CDR1 is ENHRY and CDR2 is SYGVKD. V lost 1 base and J lost 12; bases outside the gene matches: 8. The CDR3 contains 14 residues. The CDR3 spells CAISEWTSQEGQFF. Written as DNA, the CDR3 is TGTGCCATCAGTGAGTGGACTAGCCAAGAGGGGCAGTTCTTC.

This clonotype has just one count. The J gene is TRBJ1-4, the V gene TRBV6-5; D not certain. From germline, CDR1 is MNHEY and CDR2 SVGAGI. V was clipped by 0 bases and J by 8 bases, with 7 bases between them. The CDR3 sequence is 13 residues long. The DNA for the CDR3 is TGTGCCAGCAGTTACTCGATAGGGGAAAAACTGTTTTTT. Its translation: CASSYSIGEKLFF.

As concerns this clonotype: One base away lies a much larger clone, so this may be a sequencing read error. This chain joins TRBV6-1 and TRBJ2-3; D gene ambiguous. The CDR3 has 14 amino acids. Germline loops: CDR1 MNHNS, CDR2 SASEGT. CDR3 loop: CAGSERSDTDTQYF. As DNA, the CDR3 is TGTGCCGGCAGTGAAAGGTCCGACACAGATACGCAGTATTTT.

The rearrangement joins TRBV2 to TRBJ2-6; D may be TRBD1 (5 bases). The CDR3 length is 17 residues. The germline V gene encodes CDR1 SNHLY and CDR2 FYNNEI. Between the trimmed V and J ends, which lost 4 bases and 4 bases, there was a span of 17 bases. CDR3 sequence reads: CASSARRSGRGANVLTF. As DNA, the CDR3 is TGTGCCAGCAGTGCTCGCCGGTCAGGGCGAGGGGCCAACGTCCTGACTTTC.

The chain is built from TRBV13 and TRBJ2-1; no clear D gene. Germline V gives CDR1 PRHDT, CDR2 FYEKMQ (reference sequence). Trimming removed 7 bases at V and 5 bases at J, with 9 bases between. This CDR3 has 12 amino acids. In DNA form, the CDR3 reads TGTGCCAGCACCCTATTAGACAATGAGCAGTTCTTC. Translation: CASTLLDNEQFF.

The chain links TRBV21-1 to TRBJ2-3; the table names TRBD2, a call not compared with the DNA. TRBV21-1 represents a pseudogene. This CDR3 comprises 20 residues. The CDR3 region is CAGSKAGLAGGQGVKDTQYF. CDR3 DNA: TGTGCCGGCAGCAAAGCGGGACTAGCGGGGGGCCAGGGAGTGAAAGATACGCAGTATTTT.